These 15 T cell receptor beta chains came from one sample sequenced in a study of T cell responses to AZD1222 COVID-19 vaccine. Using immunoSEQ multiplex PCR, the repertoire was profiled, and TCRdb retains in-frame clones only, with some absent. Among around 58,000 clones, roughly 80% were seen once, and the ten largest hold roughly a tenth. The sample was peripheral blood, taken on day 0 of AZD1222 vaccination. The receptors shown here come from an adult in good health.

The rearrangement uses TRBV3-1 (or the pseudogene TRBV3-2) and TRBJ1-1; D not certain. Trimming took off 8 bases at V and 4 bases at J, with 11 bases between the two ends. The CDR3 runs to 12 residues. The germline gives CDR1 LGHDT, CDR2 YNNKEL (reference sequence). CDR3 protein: CASVRGGTEAFF. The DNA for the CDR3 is TGTGCCAGCGTTCGGGGAGGCACTGAAGCTTTCTTT.

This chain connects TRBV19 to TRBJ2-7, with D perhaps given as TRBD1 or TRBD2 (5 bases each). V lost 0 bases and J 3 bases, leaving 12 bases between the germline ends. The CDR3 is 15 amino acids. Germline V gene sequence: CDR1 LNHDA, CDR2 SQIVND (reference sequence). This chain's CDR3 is CASSIDLGEFYEQYF. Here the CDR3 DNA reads TGTGCCAGTAGTATAGATTTGGGGGAGTTCTACGAGCAGTACTTC.

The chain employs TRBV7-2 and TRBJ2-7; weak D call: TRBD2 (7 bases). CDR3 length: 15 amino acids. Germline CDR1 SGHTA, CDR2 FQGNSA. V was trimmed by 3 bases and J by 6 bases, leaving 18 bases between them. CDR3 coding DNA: TGTGCCAGCAGCTTGAGGGGGGCGGGGGCGGGCGAGCAGTACTTC. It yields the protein CASSLRGAGAGEQYF.

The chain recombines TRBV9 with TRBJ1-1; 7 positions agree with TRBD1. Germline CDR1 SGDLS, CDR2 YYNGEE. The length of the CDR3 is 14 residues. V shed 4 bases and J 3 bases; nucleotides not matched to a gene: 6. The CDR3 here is CASSFYDRDTEAFF. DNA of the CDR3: TGTGCCAGCAGCTTCTATGACAGGGACACTGAAGCTTTCTTT.

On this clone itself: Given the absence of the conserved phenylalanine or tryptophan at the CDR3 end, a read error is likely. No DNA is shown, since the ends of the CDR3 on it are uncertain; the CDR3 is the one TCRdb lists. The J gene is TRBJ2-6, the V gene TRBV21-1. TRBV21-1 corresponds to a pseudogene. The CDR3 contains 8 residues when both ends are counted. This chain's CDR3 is CARLRASY.

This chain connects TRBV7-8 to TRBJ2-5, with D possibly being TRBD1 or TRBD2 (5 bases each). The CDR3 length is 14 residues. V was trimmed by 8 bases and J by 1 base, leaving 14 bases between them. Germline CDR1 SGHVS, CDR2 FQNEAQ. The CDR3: CASSRGRTQETQYF. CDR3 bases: TGTGCCAGCTCGAGGGGACGGACCCAAGAGACCCAGTACTTC.

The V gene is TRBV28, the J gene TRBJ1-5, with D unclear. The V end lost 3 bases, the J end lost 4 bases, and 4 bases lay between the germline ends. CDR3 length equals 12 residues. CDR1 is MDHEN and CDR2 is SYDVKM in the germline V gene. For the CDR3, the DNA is TGTGCCAGCAGTTTCGGGAATCAGCCCCAGCATTTT. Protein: CASSFGNQPQHF.

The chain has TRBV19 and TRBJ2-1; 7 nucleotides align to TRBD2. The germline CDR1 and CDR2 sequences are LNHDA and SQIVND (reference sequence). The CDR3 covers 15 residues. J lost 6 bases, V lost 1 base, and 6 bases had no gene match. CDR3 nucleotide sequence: TGTGCCAGTAGTATAGGGCTAGCGGTTCCCAATGAGCAGTTCTTC. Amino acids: CASSIGLAVPNEQFF.

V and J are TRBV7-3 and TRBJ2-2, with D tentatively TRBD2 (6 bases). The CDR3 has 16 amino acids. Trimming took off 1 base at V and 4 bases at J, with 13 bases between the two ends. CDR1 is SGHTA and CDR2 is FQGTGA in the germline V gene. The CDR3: CASSLRQGLGTGELFF. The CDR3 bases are TGTGCCAGCAGCTTAAGGCAGGGACTGGGCACCGGGGAGCTGTTTTTT. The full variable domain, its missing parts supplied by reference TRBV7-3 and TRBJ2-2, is GAGVSQTPSNKVTEKGKYVELRCDPISGHTALYWYRQSLGQGPEFLIYFQGTGAADDSGLPNDRFFAVRPEGSVSTLKIQRTERGDSAVYLCASSLRQGLGTGELFFGEGSRLTVL.

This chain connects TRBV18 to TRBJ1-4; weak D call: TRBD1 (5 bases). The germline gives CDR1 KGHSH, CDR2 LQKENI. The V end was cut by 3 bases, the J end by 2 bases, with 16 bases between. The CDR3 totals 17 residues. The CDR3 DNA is TGTGCCAGCTCACCCGACTTACTCAGGGCTACTAATGAAAAACTGTTTTTT. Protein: CASSPDLLRATNEKLFF.

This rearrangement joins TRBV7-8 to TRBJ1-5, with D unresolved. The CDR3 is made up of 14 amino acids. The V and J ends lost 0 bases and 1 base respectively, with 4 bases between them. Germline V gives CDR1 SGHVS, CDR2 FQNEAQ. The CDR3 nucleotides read TGTGCCAGCAGCTTAGCAGGGAGCAATCAGCCCCAGCATTTT. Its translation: CASSLAGSNQPQHF.

Written as DNA, the CDR3 is TGTGCCAGCAGTTTATTACAGGGGACCGGGGAGCTGTTTTTT. Protein sequence: CASSLLQGTGELFF. This chain connects TRBV27 to TRBJ2-2, with TRBD1 identical over 7 bases. The germline V gene has CDR1 MNHEY and CDR2 SMNVEV (reference sequence). J gave up 5 bases and V 1 base, and 1 base lay outside the gene matches. This CDR3 region has 14 residues.

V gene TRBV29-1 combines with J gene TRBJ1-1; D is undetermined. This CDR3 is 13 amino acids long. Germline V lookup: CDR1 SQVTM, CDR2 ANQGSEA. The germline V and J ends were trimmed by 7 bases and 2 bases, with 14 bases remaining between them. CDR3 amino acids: CSAQGRLNTEAFF. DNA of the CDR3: TGCAGCGCCCAAGGCAGGTTAAACACTGAAGCTTTCTTT.

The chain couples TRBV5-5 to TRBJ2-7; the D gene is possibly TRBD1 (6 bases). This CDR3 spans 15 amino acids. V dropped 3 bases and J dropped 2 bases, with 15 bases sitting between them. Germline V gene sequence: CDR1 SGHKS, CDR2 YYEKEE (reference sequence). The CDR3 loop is CASSWATGTTYEQYF. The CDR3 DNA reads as TGTGCCAGCAGCTGGGCTACCGGGACAACCTACGAGCAGTACTTC.

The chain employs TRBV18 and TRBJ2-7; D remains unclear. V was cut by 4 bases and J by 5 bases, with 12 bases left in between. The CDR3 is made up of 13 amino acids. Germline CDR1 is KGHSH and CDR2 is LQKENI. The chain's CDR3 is CASSRRKTDEQYF. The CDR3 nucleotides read TGTGCCAGCTCACGACGCAAAACAGACGAGCAGTACTTC.